Each of the 23 T cell receptor beta chains below was sequenced from the same sample in a study of T cell responses to AZD1222 COVID-19 vaccine (dated by TCRdb to the early 2020s). This sample's time point label indicates: baseline before first vaccination. Libraries were constructed by the immunoSEQ multiplex PCR assay. As stored in TCRdb, this immuneACCESS dataset retains in-frame rearrangements with V and J assigned. A fraction of the clones does not appear; measured against another copy, unresolved V genes explain less than half of the discrepancy, and the remainder lacks a known reason. In all, the sample holds approximately 130,000 clones, and about 90% of those were seen once. Of the sample, less than 6.5% is held by the ten largest clones. This specimen consisted of peripheral blood, obtained on day 0 of AZD1222 vaccination. These receptors originate from an adult in good health.

The V and J genes are TRBV6-4 and TRBJ2-1; D gene unclear. Trimming removed 8 bases at V and 10 bases at J, with 18 bases between. Germline CDR1 reads MRHNA; CDR2 reads SNTAGT. The CDR3 covers 13 residues. DNA for the CDR3: TGTGCCAGCTCCGCGGCTAGTTTTGGCGAGCAGTTCTTC. It yields the protein CASSAASFGEQFF.

The genes are TRBV5-8 and TRBJ1-4; D perhaps matches TRBD1 (5 bases). Trimming took off 3 bases at V and 6 bases at J, with 15 bases between the two ends. This CDR3 spans 15 amino acids. In germline, CDR1 is SGHTS, CDR2 YDEGEE. CDR3 region: CASSSGTQVYEKLFF. The CDR3 DNA follows: TGTGCCAGCAGCTCCGGGACCCAAGTTTATGAAAAACTGTTTTTT. Full variable domain (missing parts from reference TRBV5-8 and TRBJ1-4): EAGVTQSPTHLIKTRGQQATLRCSPISGHTSVYWYQQALGLGLQFLLWYDEGEERNRGNFPPRFSGRQFPNYSSELNVNALELEDSALYLCASSSGTQVYEKLFFGSGTQLSVL.

The chain joins TRBV3-1 (or the pseudogene TRBV3-2) to TRBJ1-2; the D is unclear. Trimming removed 1 base at V and 6 bases at J, with 6 bases between. The CDR3 loop spans 12 amino acids. Germline CDR1 LGHDT, CDR2 YNNKEL (reference sequence). The CDR3 coding sequence is TGTGCCAGCAGCCAAGGCTCGGATGGCTACACCTTC. Translated: CASSQGSDGYTF.

The V and J genes are TRBV7-8 and TRBJ1-5; 9 bases are a match to TRBD1. The germline gives CDR1 SGHVS, CDR2 FQNEAQ. CDR3 size: 15 residues. Germline trimming cut 2 bases from V and 7 bases from J; bases unmatched to any gene: 6. The CDR3 protein is CASSLQRDRAQPQHF. The CDR3 region has the DNA TGTGCCAGCAGCTTACAGCGGGACAGGGCCCAGCCCCAGCATTTT.

The gene calls are TRBV5-1 and TRBJ1-5; D not certain. CDR3 length: 16 amino acids. Trimming took 0 bases from V and 8 from J, leaving 18 bases between them. The germline V gene encodes CDR1 SGHRS and CDR2 YFSETQ. Written as DNA, the CDR3 is TGCGCCAGCAGCTTGGCCGGGCCTACTATGCGGGAGCCCCAGCATTTT. Its protein product is CASSLAGPTMREPQHF.

The genes are TRBV28 and TRBJ1-5, with D tentatively TRBD1 (5 bases). Germline V gene data show CDR1 as MDHEN and CDR2 as SYDVKM. The V end lost 1 base, the J end lost 1 base, and 8 bases lay between the germline ends. This CDR3 is built from 15 residues. In DNA, the CDR3 is TGTGCCAGCAGTTTATTTGGGGGAAGCAATCAGCCCCAGCATTTT. Protein product: CASSLFGGSNQPQHF.

The V and J genes are TRBV6-5 and TRBJ2-4; D is unclear. Germline-derived CDR1 and CDR2 are MNHEY and SVGAGI. Trimming took off 8 bases at V and 5 bases at J, with 10 bases between the two ends. The CDR3 spans 12 residues. CDR3 coding DNA: TGTGCCAGCCGGGTGCGTGAAAACATTCAGTACTTC. Translating gives CASRVRENIQYF.

The V gene is TRBV9, the J gene TRBJ1-2, with 11 bases aligning to TRBD1. The junction had 4 bases not matched to a gene; V was cut back by 4 bases and J by 2 bases. Germline assignment: CDR1 SGDLS and CDR2 YYNGEE. The CDR3 totals 15 residues. This CDR3 is CASSRWTGGNYGYTF. CDR3 in DNA: TGTGCCAGCAGCCGATGGACAGGGGGCAACTATGGCTACACCTTC.

The chain couples TRBV7-3 to TRBJ2-1; D might be TRBD1 (6 bases). The CDR3 consists of 16 residues. The germline V gene encodes CDR1 SGHTA and CDR2 FQGTGA. Trimming cost V 5 bases and J 1 base, with 15 bases left between them. The CDR3 coding sequence is TGTGCCAGCAGCCTAATCGGGACAAAGTCCTACAATGAGCAGTTCTTC. Residues: CASSLIGTKSYNEQFF. The full variable domain, its missing parts supplied by reference TRBV7-3 and TRBJ2-1, is GAGVSQTPSNKVTEKGKYVELRCDPISGHTALYWYRQSLGQGPEFLIYFQGTGAADDSGLPNDRFFAVRPEGSVSTLKIQRTERGDSAVYLCASSLIGTKSYNEQFFGPGTRLTVL.

This clone has more than one count but fewer than ten. V usage is TRBV12-3 or TRBV12-4 and J usage is TRBJ1-2; D not certain. The V and J ends lost 6 bases and 4 bases respectively, with 9 bases between them. The CDR3 sequence is 12 residues long. CDR3 DNA: TGTGCCAGCAGCCAGGAAATCTATGGCTACACCTTC. Protein sequence: CASSQEIYGYTF.

DNA for the CDR3: TGTGCCAGCAGCTTTGAGTGGGGTAATGAAAAACTGTTTTTT. Its protein is CASSFEWGNEKLFF. The genes are TRBV5-5 and TRBJ1-4; D call uncertain. The CDR3 consists of 14 residues. V lost 2 bases and J lost 4, with 9 bases in between. CDR1 is SGHKS, CDR2 YYEKEE, per germline (reference sequence).

This chain uses TRBV28 with TRBJ2-7; D may be TRBD1 (5 bases). Germline CDR1 is MDHEN and CDR2 is SYDVKM. V lost 2 bases, J lost 3 bases, and 8 bases lay in between. The CDR3 totals 13 residues. The CDR3 nucleotides are TGTGCCAGCAGTTTAGGCAGGGTCTACGAGCAGTACTTC. This translates into CASSLGRVYEQYF.

This chain uses TRBV5-1 with TRBJ1-6, with D possibly TRBD1 on 5 matching bases. The germline V gene encodes CDR1 SGHRS and CDR2 YFSETQ. The CDR3 consists of 15 residues. Trimming left V 2 bases short and J 5 bases short, with 11 bases between. The CDR3 sequence is CASSLYDSNNSPLHF. The CDR3 DNA reads TGCGCCAGCAGCTTATATGACAGTAATAATTCACCCCTCCACTTT.

V usage is TRBV7-8 and J usage is TRBJ2-1; tentative D call: TRBD2 (6 bases). The CDR3 has 14 amino acids. The V gene's germline CDR1 is SGHVS and CDR2 FQNEAQ. Trimming removed 7 bases from V and 4 bases from J, with 14 bases in between. The CDR3 is CASKSASVYNEQFF. DNA of the CDR3: TGTGCCAGCAAGAGTGCTAGCGTTTACAATGAGCAGTTCTTC.

The chain carries TRBV18 and TRBJ2-1, with D possibly being TRBD1 or TRBD2 (6 bases each). This CDR3 contains 15 residues. CDR1 is KGHSH, CDR2 LQKENI, per germline. Trimming removed 6 bases at V and 9 bases at J, with 21 bases between. CDR3 coding DNA: TGTGCCAGCTCCCCCTCCCCGGGGGCTCGGGGTGAGCAGTTCTTC. It is translated as CASSPSPGARGEQFF.

This chain joins TRBV5-1 and TRBJ2-2; a possible D gene is TRBD1 (6 bases). CDR3 size: 14 residues. Deletions cut 3 bases from V and 4 bases from J, with 10 bases between. Looked up from germline, CDR1 is SGHRS and CDR2 is YFSETQ. CDR3 coding DNA: TGCGCCAGCAGCTCGGGACAAAGCACCGGGGAGCTGTTTTTT. Translating gives CASSSGQSTGELFF.

The genes are TRBV9 and TRBJ1-3; D uncertain. The CDR3 is 13 amino acids. The ends were cut back, 3 bases at V and 0 bases at J, with 4 bases in the middle. Germline CDR1 reads SGDLS; CDR2 reads YYNGEE. The CDR3 DNA reads TGTGCCAGCAGCGGGATCTCTGGAAACACCATATATTTT. It specifies CASSGISGNTIYF.

The chain links TRBV5-1 to TRBJ2-3; D is perhaps TRBD1 (5 bases). Germline CDR1 reads SGHRS; CDR2 reads YFSETQ. V lost 2 bases and J lost 5, with 15 bases in between. This CDR3 spans 15 amino acids. The DNA for the CDR3 is TGCGCCAGCAGCTTAGACGCAGGGTTGGGAGATACGCAGTATTTT. Translated, it gives CASSLDAGLGDTQYF.

CDR3 region: CASSLASGRTDTQYF. The CDR3 nucleotides are TGCGCCAGCAGCCTAGCTAGCGGGAGAACAGATACGCAGTATTTT. V and J are TRBV5-1 and TRBJ2-3, with 10 nucleotides matching TRBD2. The CDR3 totals 15 residues. V lost 4 bases, J lost 3 bases, and 5 bases stayed unmatched. Germline CDR1 and CDR2: SGHRS and YFSETQ.

This chain uses TRBV12-5 with TRBJ1-1, with unresolved D. The CDR3 runs to 13 residues. Trimming stripped 4 bases from V and 6 bases from J, with 12 bases between. Germline CDR1 is LGHNT and CDR2 is FRNRAP. CDR3 DNA: TGTGCTAGTGGTTCGACCGGCGGGGCTGAAGCTTTCTTT. Amino acid sequence: CASGSTGGAEAFF.

This clone was seen just once. This chain joins TRBV9 and TRBJ1-6, with 8 bases identical to TRBD1. V was pared by 0 bases and J by 7 bases, with 3 bases of the junction left unmatched. The germline V gene encodes CDR1 SGDLS and CDR2 YYNGEE. The CDR3 loop spans 15 amino acids. In DNA form, the CDR3 reads TGTGCCAGCAGCGTAGGACAGGGGAACAATTCACCCCTCCACTTT. Translating it yields CASSVGQGNNSPLHF.

The V and J genes are TRBV7-2 and TRBJ2-5, with D unclear. Germline V CDR1 and CDR2: SGHTA, FQGNSA. The V gene lost 3 bases and the J gene lost 2 bases, with 10 bases spanning the gap. The CDR3 length is 14 residues. The CDR3 DNA sequence: TGTGCCAGCAGCTTTTTGACGGTTCAAGAGACCCAGTACTTC. Translated, it gives CASSFLTVQETQYF.

The V call is TRBV5-1, the J call TRBJ2-2, with TRBD2 matching 15 bases. The ends lost 4 bases at V and 6 bases at J; junction bases unmatched: 22. CDR1 is SGHRS, CDR2 YFSETQ, per germline. The CDR3 is made up of 22 amino acids. CDR3 coding DNA: TGCGCCAGCAGCCCGCAACGCCCGGGACAGGGGACTAGCGGGAGGATGCCCGGGGAGCTGTTTTTT. Its protein is CASSPQRPGQGTSGRMPGELFF.